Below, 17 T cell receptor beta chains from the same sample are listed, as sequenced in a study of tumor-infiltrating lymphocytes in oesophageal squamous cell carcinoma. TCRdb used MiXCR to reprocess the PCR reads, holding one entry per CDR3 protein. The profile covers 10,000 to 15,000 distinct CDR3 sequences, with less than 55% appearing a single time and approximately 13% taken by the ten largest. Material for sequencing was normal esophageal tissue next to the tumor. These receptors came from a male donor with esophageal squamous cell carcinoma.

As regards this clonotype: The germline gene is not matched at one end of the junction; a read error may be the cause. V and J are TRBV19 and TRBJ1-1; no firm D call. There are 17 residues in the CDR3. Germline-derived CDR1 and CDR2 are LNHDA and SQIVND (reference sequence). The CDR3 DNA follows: TGTGCCAGTAGTATACAAGGACTAGCGGGAGGCAAGAATGAGCAGTACTTT. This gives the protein CASSIQGLAGGKNEQYF. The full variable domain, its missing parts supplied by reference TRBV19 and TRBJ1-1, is DGGITQSPKYLFRKEGQNVTLSCEQNLNHDAMYWYRQDPGQGLRLIYYSQIVNDFQKGDIAEGYSVSREKKESFPLTVTSAQKNPTAFYLCASSIQGLAGGKNEQYFGQGTRLTVV.

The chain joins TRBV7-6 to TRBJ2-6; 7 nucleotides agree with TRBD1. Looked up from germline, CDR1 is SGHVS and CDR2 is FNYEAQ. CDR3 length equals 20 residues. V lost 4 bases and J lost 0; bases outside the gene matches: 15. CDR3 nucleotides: TGTGCCAGCAGCTCCCAGCCGGGACAGATAAGTAGCTCTGGGGCCAACGTCCTGACTTTC. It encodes CASSSQPGQISSSGANVLTF.

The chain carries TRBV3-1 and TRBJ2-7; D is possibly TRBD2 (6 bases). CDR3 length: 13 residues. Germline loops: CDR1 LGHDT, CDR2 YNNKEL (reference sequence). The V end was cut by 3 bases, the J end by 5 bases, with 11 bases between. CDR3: CASSHPAGNEQYF. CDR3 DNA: TGTGCCAGCAGCCACCCCGCGGGAAACGAGCAGTACTTC.

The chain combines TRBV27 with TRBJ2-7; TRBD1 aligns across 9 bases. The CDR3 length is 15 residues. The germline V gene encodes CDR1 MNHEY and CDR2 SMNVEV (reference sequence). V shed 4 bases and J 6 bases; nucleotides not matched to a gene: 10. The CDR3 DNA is TGTGCCAGCAGTTCTCCGGGACAGGGTTTTGGCGAGCAGTACTTC. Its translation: CASSSPGQGFGEQYF.

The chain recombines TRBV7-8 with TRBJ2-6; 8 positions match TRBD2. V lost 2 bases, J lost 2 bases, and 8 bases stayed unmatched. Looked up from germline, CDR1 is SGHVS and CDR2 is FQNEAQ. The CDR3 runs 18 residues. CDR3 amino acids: CASSLRGLDFTGANVLTF. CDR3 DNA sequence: TGTGCCAGCAGCTTAAGGGGACTAGATTTCACTGGGGCCAACGTCCTGACTTTC.

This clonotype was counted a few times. The CDR3 nucleotides are TGTGCCAGCAGCGATACTAGCGGGAACTACAATGAGCAGTTCTTC. Residues: CASSDTSGNYNEQFF. The genes are TRBV7-2 and TRBJ2-1; 10 bases are a match to TRBD2. The CDR3 is 15 amino acids. J lost 3 bases, V lost 5 bases, and 4 bases had no gene match. Germline values: CDR1 SGHTA, CDR2 FQGNSA.

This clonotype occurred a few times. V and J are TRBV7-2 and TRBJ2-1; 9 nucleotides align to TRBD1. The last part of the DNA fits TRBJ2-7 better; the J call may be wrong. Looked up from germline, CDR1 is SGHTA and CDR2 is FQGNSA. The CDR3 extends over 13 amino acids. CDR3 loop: CASSRTGVYEQYF. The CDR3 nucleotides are TGTGCCAGCAGCCGGACAGGGGTTTACGAGCAGTACTTC.

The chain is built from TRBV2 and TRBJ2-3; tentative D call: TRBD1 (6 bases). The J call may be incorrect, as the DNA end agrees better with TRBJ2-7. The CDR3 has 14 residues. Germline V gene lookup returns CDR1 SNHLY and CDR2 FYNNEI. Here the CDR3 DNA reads TGTGCCAGCATAACTCCGGACAGTCCCTACGAGCAGTACTTC. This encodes CASITPDSPYEQYF.

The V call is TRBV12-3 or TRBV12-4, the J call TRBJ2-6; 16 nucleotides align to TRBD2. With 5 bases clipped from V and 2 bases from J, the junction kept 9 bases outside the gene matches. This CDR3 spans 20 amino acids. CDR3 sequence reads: CASSIPGLAGGSAGANVLTF. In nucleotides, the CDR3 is TGTGCCAGCAGTATACCGGGACTAGCGGGGGGGAGCGCTGGGGCCAACGTCCTGACTTTC.

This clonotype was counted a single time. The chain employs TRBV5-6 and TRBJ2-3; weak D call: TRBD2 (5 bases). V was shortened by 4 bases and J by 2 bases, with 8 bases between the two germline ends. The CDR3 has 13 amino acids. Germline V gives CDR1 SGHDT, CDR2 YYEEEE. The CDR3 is CASSPGYTDTQYF. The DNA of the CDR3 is TGTGCCAGCAGCCCGGGGTACACAGATACGCAGTATTTT.

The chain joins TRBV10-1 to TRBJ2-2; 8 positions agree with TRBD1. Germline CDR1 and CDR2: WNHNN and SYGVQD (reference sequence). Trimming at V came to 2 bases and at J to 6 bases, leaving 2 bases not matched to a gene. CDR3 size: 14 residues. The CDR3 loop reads CASSEQTGAGELFF. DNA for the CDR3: TGCGCCAGCAGTGAGCAGACAGGGGCCGGGGAGCTGTTTTTT.

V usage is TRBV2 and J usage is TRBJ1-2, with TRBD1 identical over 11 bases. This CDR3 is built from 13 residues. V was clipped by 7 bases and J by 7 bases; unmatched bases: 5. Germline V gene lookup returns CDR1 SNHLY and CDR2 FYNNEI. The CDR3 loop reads CASNRDRGFGYTF. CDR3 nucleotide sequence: TGTGCCAGCAACCGGGACAGGGGGTTTGGCTACACCTTC.

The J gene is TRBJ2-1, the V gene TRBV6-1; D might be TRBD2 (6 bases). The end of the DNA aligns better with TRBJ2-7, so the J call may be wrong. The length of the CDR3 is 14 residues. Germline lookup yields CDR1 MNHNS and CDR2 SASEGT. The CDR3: CASSEARGMYEQYF. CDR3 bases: TGTGCCAGCAGTGAAGCGCGGGGTATGTACGAGCAGTACTTC.

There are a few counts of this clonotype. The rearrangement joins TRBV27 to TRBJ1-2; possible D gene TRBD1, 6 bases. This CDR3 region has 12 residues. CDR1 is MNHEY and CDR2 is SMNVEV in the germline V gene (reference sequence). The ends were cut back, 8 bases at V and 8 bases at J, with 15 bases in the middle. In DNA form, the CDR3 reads TGTGCCAGCGCCGACAGGCGAAGCGGCTACACCTTC. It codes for CASADRRSGYTF.

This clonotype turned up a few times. This CDR3 reads CAISESLGGSGANVLTF. In DNA, the CDR3 is TGTGCCATCAGTGAGTCGTTGGGGGGCTCTGGGGCCAACGTCCTGACTTTC. The chain joins TRBV10-3 to TRBJ2-6; a weak D match, TRBD2 (6 bases). Between the trimmed V and J ends, which lost 0 bases and 0 bases, there was a span of 9 bases. The CDR3 sequence is 17 residues long. The germline CDR1 and CDR2 sequences are ENHRY and SYGVKD.

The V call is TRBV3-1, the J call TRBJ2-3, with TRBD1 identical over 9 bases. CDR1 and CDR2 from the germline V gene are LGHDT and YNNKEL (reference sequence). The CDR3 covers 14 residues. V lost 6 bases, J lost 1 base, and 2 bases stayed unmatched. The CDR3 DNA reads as TGTGCCAGCAGGCGGACAGGGGGCACAGATACGCAGTATTTT. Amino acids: CASRRTGGTDTQYF.

The CDR3 region has the DNA TGTGCCAGCAGCCAGATCGGCGGGGGGTTCTACAATGAGCAGTTCTTC. Its protein is CASSQIGGGFYNEQFF. The rearrangement uses TRBV7-6 and TRBJ2-1, with 8 bases lining up with TRBD2. Germline CDR1 and CDR2: SGHVS and FNYEAQ. J was trimmed by 3 bases and V by 5 bases; bases with no gene match: 9. The CDR3 loop spans 16 amino acids.